The clone carrying this TCR beta chain showed up just a few times. The antigen remains unidentified. The record originates from a study of T cells after yellow fever vaccination. The overall study: Low-cell-number fractions underwent preparation using SMART-Seq v4 Ultra Low Input.

The CDR3 runs 14 residues. V was pared by 2 bases and J by 3 bases, with 8 bases between. Germline assignment: CDR1 SGHTA and CDR2 FQGNSA. TCRdb independently ran MiXCR on the 5' RACE reads; one entry per CDR3 protein. The data show about 550,000 distinct CDR3 sequences, about 19% seen once. Study conclusions and caveats: Weaker overall was a secondary response that nonetheless peaked faster, on day 5 versus 15.

This TCR derives from a man aged 25 to 40 who received the YFV17D yellow fever vaccine. Source: PBMCs, taken 15 days after the yellow fever booster vaccination. The chain has TRBV7-2 and TRBJ2-1; D not certain. CDR3: CASSLRASYNEQFF. CDR3 DNA: TGTGCCAGCAGCTTACGGGCAAGCTACAATGAGCAGTTCTTC.